A single T cell receptor (beta chain) is shown here with its context. What it binds is not known. A clone one base away is much larger, so this may be a read error. The data stem from a study of CD8+CD57+ T cells in acquired aplastic anemia. Overall study: Each DNA sample taken from sorted CD4+ and CD8+ cells came to 3 to 4 ug on average. The average read count for CD4+ cells in healthy donors was 8.5 million to 12 million.

Study conclusions and caveats: The number of CD8+ CDR3 sequences shared by patients and controls was about 27. Between patients and controls, CD8+ Simpson's diversity did not vary significantly.

The template for TCR beta VDJ and CDR3 sequence profiling was genomic DNA. TCRdb called the reads again in MiXCR, with one record for every CDR3 protein. The sample contains about 110,000 distinct CDR3 sequences, roughly 50% of which appear only once. CDR1 is PRHDT, CDR2 FYEKMQ, per germline (reference sequence). CDR3 length: 15 amino acids. The V and J ends lost 10 bases and 4 bases, in that order; junction bases with no gene match: 12. The receptor comes from a human donor in good health, serving as a control. V and J are TRBV13 and TRBJ2-1; TRBD1 aligns across 8 bases. Sequenced material: sorted CD4+, CD8+, or CD8+CD57+ T cells (not recorded which) from PBMCs. This CDR3 is CANRWQGALYNEQFF. The CDR3, as DNA: TGTGCCAACAGGTGGCAGGGGGCGCTTTACAATGAGCAGTTCTTC.